The rows below give T cell receptor beta chains drawn from one sample of a study of blood T cell repertoires in COVID-19. Sequenced by immunoSEQ multiplex PCR; TCRdb stores in-frame clones only, minus some. The table records hundreds of thousands of clones, approximately 90% of them present only once. Sequenced input: PBMCs or T cells enriched from blood (not recorded which). The receptors here all came from a man in his forties or fifties who had been exposed to COVID-19. The CDR3 runs from the conserved cysteine through the conserved F or W. Fields, in order: J gene, D gene, clone size, V gene, CDR3 protein, CDR3 DNA. The D gene is left open where the match is weak. Not all rows give a size; the values are once, few, many and, for expanded clones, a class.

TRBJ2-5,.,.,TRBV7-7,CASSLADSIQETQYF,TGTGCTAGCAGCTTAGCCGACAGTATCCAAGAGACCCAGTACTTC
TRBJ2-2,.,.,TRBV28,CASSRTRDGLLFF,TGTGCCAGCAGCCGAACCCGGGACGGACTACTGTTTTTT
TRBJ1-2,TRBD1,.,TRBV28,CASSFRGQGNYGYTF,TGTGCCAGCAGTTTCCGCGGACAGGGAAACTATGGCTACACCTTC
TRBJ2-1,.,once,TRBV18,CASSPPDFSIAYNEQFF,TGTGCCAGCTCACCACCTGACTTCTCCATCGCCTACAATGAGCAGTTCTTC
TRBJ2-3,TRBD2,few,TRBV6-5,CASQKRGGDTQYF,TGTGCCAGCCAGAAGCGGGGGGGAGATACGCAGTATTTT
TRBJ2-1,TRBD2,.,TRBV7-3,CASSLSGLAGDTNEQFF,TGTGCCAGCAGCTTATCCGGACTAGCGGGAGATACGAATGAGCAGTTCTTC
TRBJ2-1,TRBD1,once,TRBV5-1,CASSPRGYNEQFF,TGCGCCAGCAGTCCCAGGGGGTACAATGAGCAGTTCTTC
TRBJ1-1,.,.,TRBV6-5,CASSYPIQGLLTEAFF,TGTGCCAGCAGTTACCCCATACAGGGCCTTCTCACTGAAGCTTTCTTT
TRBJ1-2,.,.,TRBV29-1,CSVEEQQGIGYTF,TGCAGCGTGGAGGAACAACAGGGTATCGGCTACACCTTC
TRBJ2-1,TRBD2,.,TRBV30,CAWSGAGGLTYNEQFF,TGTGCCTGGAGCGGGGCGGGAGGGCTTACCTACAATGAGCAGTTCTTC
TRBJ2-7,TRBD1,once,TRBV2,CASSYRTGGYEQYF,TGTGCCAGCAGTTACCGGACAGGGGGCTACGAGCAGTACTTC
TRBJ1-2,.,.,TRBV6-5,CASRPTGGRYGYTF,TGTGCCAGCCGCCCCACGGGGGGGAGATATGGCTACACCTTC
TRBJ2-5,.,.,TRBV5-4,CASSFEDREETQYF,TGTGCCAGCAGCTTTGAGGACAGAGAAGAGACCCAGTACTTC
TRBJ1-2,.,.,TRBV15,CATSGGGEVYGYTF,TGTGCCACCAGCGGCGGAGGGGAGGTCTATGGCTACACCTTC
TRBJ1-5,.,once,TRBV5-5,CACDRDISNQPQHF,TGTGCCTGTGATCGGGACATTAGCAATCAGCCCCAGCATTTT
TRBJ1-1,TRBD1,.,TRBV13,CASSAPGQQNTEAFF,TGTGCCAGCAGCGCTCCGGGACAGCAGAACACTGAAGCTTTCTTT
TRBJ2-3,.,.,TRBV11-2,CASSFSGSTDTQYF,TGTGCCAGCAGCTTTTCCGGGAGCACAGATACGCAGTATTTT
TRBJ1-5,TRBD1,.,TRBV2,CASSNTGGDQPQHF,TGTGCCAGCAGTAATACAGGGGGGGATCAGCCCCAGCATTTT
TRBJ2-2,.,.,TRBV2,CASSELMSGELFF,TGTGCCAGCAGTGAACTAATGTCCGGGGAGCTGTTTTTT
TRBJ2-2,.,once,TRBV28,CASSPLQGFSGELFF,TGTGCCAGCAGTCCTCTACAGGGCTTCTCCGGGGAGCTGTTTTTT
TRBJ1-1,.,.,TRBV28,CASSKTGTNTEAFF,TGTGCCAGCAGTAAAACAGGAACTAACACTGAAGCTTTCTTT
TRBJ1-2,.,.,TRBV28,CASSLSGVYGYTF,TGTGCCAGCAGTTTATCCGGGGTCTATGGCTACACCTTC
TRBJ2-3,.,.,TRBV28,CASSRTYTDTQYF,TGTGCCAGCAGCCGTACTTACACAGATACGCAGTATTTT
TRBJ1-2,.,.,TRBV10-2,CASSESGYYGYTF,TGCGCCAGCAGTGAGTCCGGGTACTATGGCTACACCTTC
TRBJ2-1,TRBD1,.,TRBV5-1,CASSLGTGVHEQFF,TGCGCCAGCAGCTTAGGGACAGGGGTCCATGAGCAGTTCTTC
TRBJ2-3,TRBD2,.,TRBV9,CASSVGLAGGPVEDTQYF,TGTGCCAGCAGCGTTGGACTAGCGGGGGGGCCGGTAGAAGATACGCAGTATTTT
TRBJ1-6,TRBD1,.,TRBV28,CASSSHAGQGSYNSPLHF,TGTGCCAGCAGTAGCCATGCGGGACAGGGGTCCTATAATTCACCCCTCCACTTT
TRBJ2-5,.,few,TRBV3-1/TRBV3-2,CASSQVIETQYF,TGTGCCAGCAGCCAAGTAATAGAGACCCAGTACTTC
TRBJ2-1,TRBD1,.,TRBV7-9,CASSSPRGQGTYNEQFF,TGTGCCAGCAGCTCCCCTAGGGGACAGGGGACCTACAATGAGCAGTTCTTC
TRBJ2-2,TRBD1,.,TRBV5-1,CASSSGTGVPGELFF,TGCGCCAGCAGCTCAGGGACAGGAGTTCCCGGGGAGCTGTTTTTT
TRBJ1-2,.,.,TRBV19,CASSSRGRDYGYTF,TGTGCCAGTAGTAGCAGGGGAAGGGACTATGGCTACACCTTC
TRBJ1-2,TRBD1,.,TRBV5-4,CASRRDSILGTNYGYTF,TGTGCCAGCAGACGGGACAGTATATTAGGAACTAACTATGGCTACACCTTC
TRBJ2-1,TRBD2,.,TRBV23-1,CASSPPGEGTRTSGRMVHEQFF,TGCGCCAGCAGTCCTCCGGGAGAGGGGACAAGGACTAGCGGGAGGATGGTGCATGAGCAGTTCTTC
TRBJ1-5,.,.,TRBV30,CAWSVRGNQPQHF,TGTGCCTGGAGTGTACGGGGCAATCAGCCCCAGCATTTT
TRBJ1-3,.,few,TRBV5-1,CASSFGEGSGNTIYF,TGCGCCAGCAGCTTCGGGGAAGGCTCTGGAAACACCATATATTTT
TRBJ2-5,.,.,TRBV28,CASSLYSAGQETQYF,TGTGCCAGCAGTTTATACTCGGCAGGGCAAGAGACCCAGTACTTC
TRBJ1-1,.,few,TRBV2,CASSEVAGMNTEAFF,TGTGCCAGCAGTGAAGTGGCAGGAATGAACACTGAAGCTTTCTTT
TRBJ2-2,TRBD1,.,TRBV7-2,CASSLRQGHAGELFF,TGTGCCAGCAGCCTTCGACAGGGGCACGCCGGGGAGCTGTTTTTT
TRBJ1-1,.,.,TRBV10-3,CAAMVRENTEAFF,TGTGCCGCCATGGTCAGGGAGAACACTGAAGCTTTCTTT
TRBJ2-3,TRBD2,.,TRBV3-1/TRBV3-2,CASSQDFSGGAPDTQYF,TGTGCCAGCAGCCAAGATTTTAGCGGGGGGGCCCCAGATACGCAGTATTTT
TRBJ1-2,TRBD1,few,TRBV7-2,CASSPRTGSNYGYTF,TGTGCCAGCAGCCCCAGGACAGGATCTAACTATGGCTACACCTTC
TRBJ1-4,.,.,TRBV5-4,CASSLDPSYEKLFF,TGTGCCAGCAGCTTGGATCCCAGTTATGAAAAACTGTTTTTT
TRBJ1-2,.,.,TRBV5-1,CASSLDTTYYGYTF,TGCGCCAGCAGCTTGGACACCACCTACTATGGCTACACCTTC
TRBJ2-1,TRBD2,.,TRBV5-1,CASSATAGPYNEQFF,TGCGCCAGCAGCGCGACAGCGGGACCTTACAATGAGCAGTTCTTC
TRBJ2-7,TRBD1,.,TRBV11-1,CASSWDRGGLEQYF,TGTGCCAGCAGCTGGGACAGGGGAGGACTAGAGCAGTACTTC
TRBJ1-1,.,.,TRBV21-1,CASSPLGAIEAFF,TGTGCCAGCAGCCCCTTAGGGGCAATTGAAGCTTTCTTT
TRBJ2-2,TRBD2,.,TRBV7-3,CASSPGLAAAGELFF,TGTGCCAGCAGCCCGGGACTAGCAGCCGCCGGGGAGCTGTTTTTT
TRBJ1-1,.,.,TRBV24-1,CATRPSQNTEAFF,TGTGCCACCAGACCCTCACAGAACACTGAAGCTTTCTTT
TRBJ1-5,TRBD1,.,TRBV9,CASSGGGAGNQPQHF,TGTGCCAGCAGCGGAGGGGGCGCAGGAAATCAGCCCCAGCATTTT
TRBJ2-1,TRBD1,.,TRBV5-1,CASSPAPGTGVPNEQFF,TGCGCCAGCAGTCCAGCACCCGGGACAGGGGTTCCCAATGAGCAGTTCTTC
TRBJ2-7,.,.,TRBV27,CASSFDPAGGSEQYF,TGTGCCAGCAGTTTCGATCCGGCAGGTGGAAGCGAGCAGTACTTC
TRBJ2-3,TRBD2,.,TRBV7-9,CASSRGLAGGTDTQYF,TGTGCCAGCAGCCGGGGACTAGCGGGGGGGACAGATACGCAGTATTTT
TRBJ2-7,.,.,TRBV9,CASSVDPSSYEQYF,TGTGCCAGCAGCGTAGACCCGAGCTCCTACGAGCAGTACTTC
TRBJ1-1,.,.,TRBV5-1,CASSPGGLRNTEAFF,TGCGCCAGCAGCCCCGGCGGACTCAGGAACACTGAAGCTTTCTTT